This T cell receptor (beta chain) was recorded in a study of regulatory T cells in long-lasting Graves disease. J lost 6 bases, V lost 1 base, and 3 bases had no gene match. CDR3 size: 13 residues. Germline V lookup: CDR1 SGDLS, CDR2 YYNGEE. There are many counts of this clonotype. Regarding time point: newly diagnosed GD, antithyroid drugs for less than 3 months. There was RNA extracted from PBMCs, and the TCR library was made from it. The authors drew patients from an endocrinology department in Xi'an, China. Combining iRepertoire HTBI primers with Arm-PCR of CDR3 regions, the authors built TCR beta libraries. TCRdb recomputed calls from the multiplex PCR reads with MiXCR, one row per CDR3 protein. The sample shows about 430,000 distinct CDR3 sequences, approximately 16% of them seen only once. These data were also reused for a study on T cells in Graves' hyperthyroidism and ophthalmopathy.

This chain connects TRBV9 to TRBJ2-7; the match to TRBD1 covers 8 bases. The source material was peripheral blood mononuclear cells (PBMCs), sampled at new diagnosis, from a patient treated with antithyroid drugs. The TCR originated in a woman in her forties with Graves disease. CDR3 DNA sequence: TGTGCCAGCAGCGTAACAGGGGGTAGCGAGCAGTACTTC. It yields the protein CASSVTGGSEQYF.